The 28 T cell receptor beta chains listed next were all sequenced from one sample in a study of cytomegalovirus exposure and HLA in healthy donors. TCRdb keeps only in-frame clones here, not all; method: immunoSEQ multiplex PCR. There are 190,000 or so clones in the sample; about 80% occur only once, and 2.5% to 3.5% lies in the top ten. Sequenced: PBMCs. All receptors derive from a woman aged 18-29 years in good health and CMV-seropositive.

To note about this clone: Other DNA sequences from this sample encode an identical CDR3 as well. The chain is built from TRBV27 and TRBJ1-2, with TRBD1 matching 7 bases. The V gene's germline CDR1 is MNHEY and CDR2 SMNVEV (reference sequence). The CDR3 is 13 amino acids. After removal of 2 bases from V and 5 bases from J, the junction contained 2 bases not matched to a gene. CDR3 in amino acids: CASSLTGVYGYTF. CDR3 bases: TGTGCCAGCAGTTTAACAGGGGTTTATGGCTACACCTTC.

The J gene is TRBJ1-2, the V gene TRBV4-2; tentative D call: TRBD1 (6 bases). Per germline, CDR1 LGHNA and CDR2 YNFKEQ. CDR3 length: 15 amino acids. The germline V and J ends were trimmed by 2 bases and 3 bases, with 13 bases remaining between them. This CDR3 is CASSQTSPGDYGYTF. Here the CDR3 DNA reads TGTGCCAGCAGCCAAACATCTCCAGGGGACTATGGCTACACCTTC.

DNA of the CDR3: TGCGCCAGCAGCCCGGACTTAGGCGAGCAGTTCTTC. It is translated as CASSPDLGEQFF. The rearrangement links TRBV5-1 to TRBJ2-1; TRBD2 is a possible D gene (5 bases). V lost 4 bases to trimming and J lost 10 bases, with 12 bases between them. Germline CDR1 reads SGHRS; CDR2 reads YFSETQ. The CDR3 totals 12 residues. Filled out from reference TRBV5-1 and TRBJ2-1, the complete variable domain reads KAGVTQTPRYLIKTRGQQVTLSCSPISGHRSVSWYQQTPGQGLQFLFEYFSETQRNKGNFPGRFSGRQFSNSRSEMNVSTLELGDSALYLCASSPDLGEQFFGPGTRLTVL.

The V and J genes are TRBV7-8 and TRBJ1-6; D is uncertain. V lost 1 base to trimming and J lost 0 bases, with 13 bases between them. Germline-derived CDR1 and CDR2 are SGHVS and FQNEAQ. CDR3 length: 18 residues. The CDR3 sequence is CASSLGGQESSYNSPLHF. The CDR3 DNA sequence: TGTGCCAGCAGCTTAGGCGGGCAGGAGAGCTCCTATAATTCACCCCTCCACTTT.

This chain uses TRBV11-2 with TRBJ1-1; D is unclear. This CDR3 comprises 16 residues. Trimming pared 4 bases from V and 1 base from J, leaving 16 bases between. Germline V gene sequence: CDR1 SGHAT, CDR2 FQNNGV. The CDR3 DNA is TGTGCCAGCAGCTCCTCCCGACGTTACAGGAACACTGAAGCTTTCTTT. Its translation: CASSSSRRYRNTEAFF.

V usage is TRBV19 and J usage is TRBJ2-7; D may be TRBD2 (6 bases). The V end was cut by 5 bases, the J end by 0 bases, with 11 bases between. CDR1 and CDR2 from the germline V gene are LNHDA and SQIVND (reference sequence). The CDR3 length is 14 residues. CDR3 sequence: CASSRGVSSYEQYF. In nucleotides, the CDR3 is TGTGCCAGTAGTCGCGGGGTAAGCTCCTACGAGCAGTACTTC.

The V call is TRBV21-1, the J call TRBJ1-2. TRBV21-1 is designated a pseudogene. The CDR3 covers 15 residues. CDR3 sequence reads: CASSKGSRCRGGYTF. The CDR3 nucleotides are TGTGCCAGCAGCAAGGGGAGCAGGTGCCGAGGGGGCTACACCTTC.

The chain links TRBV25-1 to TRBJ1-4; TRBD1 matches at 7 bases. Germline-derived CDR1 and CDR2 are MGHDK and SYGVNS. J gave up 6 bases and V 8 bases, and 9 bases lay outside the gene matches. CDR3 length equals 14 residues. The CDR3 loop reads CASGPQGQYEKLFF. The CDR3 coding sequence is TGTGCCAGCGGCCCACAGGGGCAATATGAAAAACTGTTTTTT.

V usage is TRBV7-9 and J usage is TRBJ2-5, with D maybe TRBD2 (6 bases). The germline V gene encodes CDR1 SEHNR and CDR2 FQNEAQ (reference sequence). V gave up 5 bases and J gave up 1 base, with 17 bases separating them. The CDR3 runs 16 residues. The CDR3 reads CASSRGTGGAQETQYF. DNA for the CDR3: TGTGCCAGCAGCCGGGGGACGGGTGGGGCCCAAGAGACCCAGTACTTC. Full variable domain (rest looked up from reference TRBV7-9 and TRBJ2-5): DTGVSQNPRHKITKRGQNVTFRCDPISEHNRLYWYRQTLGQGPEFLTYFQNEAQLEKSRLLSDRFSAERPKGSFSTLEIQRTEQGDSAMYLCASSRGTGGAQETQYFGPGTRLLVL.

This sequence joins TRBV6-5 and TRBJ1-5, with 8 positions matching TRBD1. There are 15 residues in the CDR3. V was clipped by 6 bases and J by 1 base; unmatched bases: 5. Germline CDR1 and CDR2: MNHEY and SVGAGI. CDR3 in amino acids: CASRTTGESNQPQHF. CDR3 coding DNA: TGTGCCAGCAGGACGACAGGGGAGAGCAATCAGCCCCAGCATTTT.

This clone was counted a single time. The rearrangement uses TRBV29-1 and TRBJ2-1; 7 nucleotides align to TRBD2. The germline gives CDR1 SQVTM, CDR2 ANQGSEA. Trimming at V came to 2 bases and at J to 7 bases, leaving 5 bases not matched to a gene. There are 13 residues in the CDR3. The CDR3 region is CSVELGGGNEQFF. DNA of the CDR3: TGCAGCGTTGAATTAGGCGGGGGTAATGAGCAGTTCTTC.

This sequence joins TRBV6-5 and TRBJ1-6; 9 bases are a match to TRBD1. From germline, CDR1 is MNHEY and CDR2 SVGAGI. There are 15 residues in the CDR3. The ends lost 5 bases at V and 10 bases at J; junction bases unmatched: 9. The CDR3 DNA sequence: TGTGCCAGCAGTACCCGGACAGGGGAGACCTCACCCCTCCACTTT. It codes for CASSTRTGETSPLHF.

There are many counts of this clone. The genes are TRBV19 and TRBJ1-1; D is undetermined. There are 13 residues in the CDR3. The germline V and J ends were trimmed by 4 bases and 0 bases, with 6 bases remaining between them. The germline gives CDR1 LNHDA, CDR2 SQIVND (reference sequence). CDR3 sequence: CASSSGVNTEAFF. The CDR3 nucleotides are TGTGCCAGTAGTAGCGGGGTGAACACTGAAGCTTTCTTT.

The CDR3 reads CASSFGSTDTQYF. The CDR3 bases are TGTGCCAGCAGCTTCGGGAGCACAGATACGCAGTATTTT. This rearrangement joins TRBV4-2 to TRBJ2-3; no clear D gene. The CDR3 contains 13 residues. The V gene's germline CDR1 is LGHNA and CDR2 YNFKEQ. The V end was cut by 5 bases, the J end by 0 bases, with 6 bases between.

Only one count was recorded for this clone. This CDR3 reads CASSLGAGGGFYGYTF. CDR3 sequence (DNA): TGTGCCAGCAGCTTGGGAGCAGGGGGCGGTTTCTATGGCTACACCTTC. This chain connects TRBV5-5 to TRBJ1-2, with TRBD1 matching over 8 bases. This CDR3 contains 16 residues. Losses at the gene ends were 0 bases for V and 4 bases for J; bases not matched to a gene: 8. Germline V gives CDR1 SGHKS, CDR2 YYEKEE (reference sequence).

This clone was seen only once. The rearrangement joins TRBV5-1 to TRBJ1-3; D is unresolved. The CDR3 spans 18 residues. Germline-derived CDR1 and CDR2 are SGHRS and YFSETQ. The ends were cut back, 0 bases at V and 0 bases at J, with 16 bases in the middle. The CDR3 sequence is CASSLDPRRANSGNTIYF. The DNA of the CDR3 is TGCGCCAGCAGCTTGGATCCCAGGAGGGCGAACTCTGGAAACACCATATATTTT.

The chain carries TRBV6-4 and TRBJ2-5; tentative D call: TRBD1 (7 bases). Trimming shortened V by 0 bases and J by 4 bases, and 12 bases separated the two germline ends. The CDR3 sequence is 15 residues long. Germline values: CDR1 MRHNA, CDR2 SNTAGT. The CDR3 loop is CASSDSAGGPETQYF. For the CDR3, the DNA is TGTGCCAGCAGTGACTCGGCAGGGGGGCCAGAGACCCAGTACTTC.

This chain uses TRBV30 with TRBJ2-3; possibly TRBD2 for D (6 bases). The CDR3 spans 14 residues. Germline V gene lookup returns CDR1 GTSNPN and CDR2 SVGIG (reference sequence). With 3 bases removed from V and 6 bases from J, the gap between germline ends came to 16 bases. This chain's CDR3 is CAWSGRSGSDTQYF. The CDR3 bases are TGTGCCTGGAGCGGGAGATCGGGGTCGGATACGCAGTATTTT.

The CDR3 DNA follows: TGTGCCAGCAGCTTAGGATACGGGGAACAAGATACGCAGTATTTT. As protein: CASSLGYGEQDTQYF. This chain uses TRBV7-9 with TRBJ2-3, with a possible D match to TRBD2 (5 bases). Trimming shortened V by 1 base and J by 5 bases, and 13 bases separated the two germline ends. Germline assignment: CDR1 SEHNR and CDR2 FQNEAQ (reference sequence). The CDR3 runs 15 residues.

Here the CDR3 reads CASSVGLGENLYEQYF. CDR3 sequence (DNA): TGTGCCAGCAGCGTAGGACTGGGAGAGAATCTCTACGAGCAGTACTTC. The chain is built from TRBV9 and TRBJ2-7; tentative D call: TRBD2 (5 bases). The CDR3 is made up of 16 amino acids. Germline CDR1 reads SGDLS; CDR2 reads YYNGEE. Trimming removed 0 bases from V and 3 bases from J, with 16 bases in between.

Only one count was recorded for this clone. The chain carries TRBV9 and TRBJ2-7, with a weak D call TRBD2 (6 bases). This CDR3 spans 14 amino acids. The germline V gene encodes CDR1 SGDLS and CDR2 YYNGEE. V was pared by 4 bases and J by 7 bases, with 18 bases between. The CDR3 nucleotides are TGTGCCAGCAGCATTCTCGCCTGGGGAGGAGAGCAGTACTTC. Translating gives CASSILAWGGEQYF.

The chain has TRBV15 and TRBJ2-1, with 7 bases matching TRBD2. This CDR3 spans 15 amino acids. The J segment lost 8 bases and the V segment lost 0 bases, leaving 7 bases of the junction unmatched. CDR1 is LNHNV and CDR2 is YYDKDF in the germline V gene (reference sequence). In DNA form, the CDR3 reads TGTGCCACCAGCAGAGAATTAGGCGGGGGAGATGAGCAGTTCTTC. It yields the protein CATSRELGGGDEQFF.

The rearrangement joins TRBV9 to TRBJ1-1, with D possibly being TRBD1 (5 bases). Germline CDR1 SGDLS, CDR2 YYNGEE. This CDR3 comprises 12 residues. With 4 bases removed from V and 3 bases from J, the gap between germline ends came to 7 bases. The CDR3 spells CASSSRDTEAFF. The CDR3 DNA sequence: TGTGCCAGCAGCTCCAGGGACACTGAAGCTTTCTTT.

The V gene is TRBV15, the J gene TRBJ1-5; tentative D call: TRBD1 (6 bases). The CDR3 sequence is 16 residues long. V lost 3 bases to trimming and J lost 3 bases, with 15 bases between them. The germline CDR1 and CDR2 sequences are LNHNV and YYDKDF (reference sequence). The CDR3 coding sequence is TGTGCCACCAGCAGGCGGGGGGGCTCGGTCAATCAGCCCCAGCATTTT. Amino acids: CATSRRGGSVNQPQHF.

The chain recombines TRBV7-9 with TRBJ2-1; the D gene is possibly TRBD2 (6 bases). CDR1 is SEHNR, CDR2 FQNEAQ, per germline (reference sequence). With 5 bases removed from V and 4 bases from J, the gap between germline ends came to 27 bases. The CDR3 spans 19 residues. CDR3 protein: CASSQTTKEASGYYNEQFF. The CDR3, as DNA: TGTGCCAGCAGCCAAACGACTAAGGAAGCGAGCGGGTATTACAATGAGCAGTTCTTC.

Comments on this clone: Mismatch with germline at one junction end may stem from a read error. The chain has TRBV6-5 and TRBJ1-1; TRBD1 agrees at 7 bases. The CDR3 is made up of 12 amino acids. Germline V CDR1 and CDR2: MNHEY, SVGAGI. Here the CDR3 DNA reads TGTGCCATCAGTTCGACGACAGGGTTGGCTTTCTTT. Translation: CAISSTTGLAFF.

V and J are TRBV19 and TRBJ1-6, with D tentatively TRBD1 (6 bases). CDR3 length: 15 residues. Trimming stripped 6 bases from V and 9 bases from J, with 18 bases between. Germline-derived CDR1 and CDR2 are LNHDA and SQIVND (reference sequence). The CDR3 DNA sequence: TGTGCCAGTAGAGGGGGGGACCAAATACTTTCACCCCTCCACTTT. This encodes CASRGGDQILSPLHF.

This chain connects TRBV13 to TRBJ1-2; 7 bases line up with TRBD1. V shed 0 bases, J shed 8 bases, and the junction held 9 bases outside the gene matches. Germline CDR1 and CDR2: PRHDT and FYEKMQ (reference sequence). The CDR3 is 15 residues long. CDR3 in DNA: TGTGCCAGCAGCTTAGGGAACAGACAGGGACCGGGCTACACCTTC. It codes for CASSLGNRQGPGYTF.